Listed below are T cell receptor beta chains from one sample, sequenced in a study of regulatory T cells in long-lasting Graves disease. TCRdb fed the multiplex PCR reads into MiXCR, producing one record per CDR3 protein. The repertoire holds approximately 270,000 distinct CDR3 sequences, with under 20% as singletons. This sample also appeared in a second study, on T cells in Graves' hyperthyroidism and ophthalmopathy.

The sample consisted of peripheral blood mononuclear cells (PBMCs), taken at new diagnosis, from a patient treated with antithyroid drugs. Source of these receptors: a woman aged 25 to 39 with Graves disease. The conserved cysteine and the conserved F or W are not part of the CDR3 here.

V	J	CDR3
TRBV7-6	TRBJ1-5	ASSFDRGPHQPQH
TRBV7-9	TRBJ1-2	ASSLTGTANYGYT
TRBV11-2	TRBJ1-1	ASSLEPGAVTEAF
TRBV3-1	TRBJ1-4	ASTQAGQGFEKLF
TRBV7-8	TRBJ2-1	ASSLQGTGTYNEQF
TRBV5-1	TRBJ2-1	ASSLTSGGGGEQF
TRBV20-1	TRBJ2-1	SARRTANEQF
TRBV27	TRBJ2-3	AIRTGGGDTQY
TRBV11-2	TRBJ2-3	ASSLRGFADTQY
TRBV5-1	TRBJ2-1	ASSSGTSENEQF
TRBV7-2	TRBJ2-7	ASSLGSPGTGVYEQY
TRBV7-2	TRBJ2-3	ASSTRTATDTQY
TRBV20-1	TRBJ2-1	SATHSRRGLSGEQF
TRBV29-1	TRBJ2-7	SVQRDGYEQY
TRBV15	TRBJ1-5	ATSRHSNQPQH
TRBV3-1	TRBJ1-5	ASSQDLGPPNNQPQH
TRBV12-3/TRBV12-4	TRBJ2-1	ASSKPTSGPVGNEQF
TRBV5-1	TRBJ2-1	ASSLAQGSGEQF
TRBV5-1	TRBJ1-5	ASSQGTPGQPQH
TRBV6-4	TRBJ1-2	ASSATTTGGGFHGYT
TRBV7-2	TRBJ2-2	ASSKDSLGGELF
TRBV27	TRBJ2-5	ASRLTGGLARQETQY
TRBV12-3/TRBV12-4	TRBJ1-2	ATQRQGSKGYT
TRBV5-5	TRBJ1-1	ASTPRGAGIFLNTEAF
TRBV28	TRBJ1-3	ASTLIGNTIY
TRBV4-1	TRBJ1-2	ASSSRDGYGYT